Below, 13 T cell receptor beta chains from the same sample are listed, as sequenced in a study of blood T cell repertoires in COVID-19. This table comes from immunoSEQ multiplex PCR, and its TCRdb copy is limited to in-frame clones, with some not included. The data contain hundreds of thousands of clones, about nine tenths of them seen just once; the ten biggest clones take up about 0.26%. Sequencing input: peripheral blood. The receptors were gathered from a woman aged 18 to 35 with acute or convalescent COVID-19.

In nucleotides, the CDR3 is TGCGCCAGCAGCTTGGCTCAGGGGCTCGAGCAGTACTTC. It yields the protein CASSLAQGLEQYF. V gene TRBV5-1 combines with J gene TRBJ2-7; the D gene is possibly TRBD1 (6 bases). This CDR3 has 13 amino acids. V gave up 0 bases and J gave up 6 bases, with 10 bases separating them. Germline V gene lookup returns CDR1 SGHRS and CDR2 YFSETQ.

This sequence joins TRBV11-2 and TRBJ1-1; 9 nucleotides line up with TRBD1. The length of the CDR3 is 14 residues. The germline V gene encodes CDR1 SGHAT and CDR2 FQNNGV. Unmatched junction bases numbered 11, after V lost 4 bases and J lost 11 bases. CDR3 amino acids: CASSSSLTGGLAFF. CDR3 DNA sequence: TGTGCCAGCAGCTCGAGCCTGACAGGGGGACTGGCTTTCTTT.

This clone is a singleton in its sample. This chain links TRBV6-5 with TRBJ2-3, with D possibly being TRBD1 (6 bases). Germline values: CDR1 MNHEY, CDR2 SVGAGI. V was trimmed by 7 bases and J by 5 bases, leaving 19 bases between them. This CDR3 spans 15 amino acids. The CDR3 DNA sequence: TGTGCCAGCACCGAATGGGCTGGGGGCGGAGATACGCAGTATTTT. It is translated as CASTEWAGGGDTQYF.

The chain is built from TRBV14 and TRBJ1-2; 8 bases align to TRBD1. This CDR3 has 14 residues. The germline V gene has CDR1 SGHDN and CDR2 FVKESK. V lost 4 bases to trimming and J lost 5 bases; unmatched junction nucleotides: 6. The CDR3 here is CASSPDRGTYGYTF. The CDR3 region has the DNA TGTGCCAGCAGCCCAGACAGGGGAACGTATGGCTACACCTTC.

V usage is TRBV23-1 and J usage is TRBJ1-3; D is perhaps TRBD1 (5 bases). TRBV23-1 is identified as an open reading frame with a role that is uncertain. V lost 3 bases to trimming and J lost 7 bases, with 19 bases between them. The length of the CDR3 is 16 residues. CDR3 sequence (DNA): TGCGCCAGCAGTCACCTCCGGGACTTTGAGCCGAACACCATATATTTT. This sequence encodes CASSHLRDFEPNTIYF.

The gene calls are TRBV29-1 and TRBJ1-1; D is undetermined. The germline V gene encodes CDR1 SQVTM and CDR2 ANQGSEA. V lost 3 bases, J lost 3 bases, and 11 bases lay in between. The CDR3 is made up of 13 amino acids. CDR3 loop: CSVEEGSDTEAFF. The CDR3 DNA follows: TGCAGCGTTGAGGAGGGCTCGGACACTGAAGCTTTCTTT. Full variable domain (remainder filled in from reference TRBV29-1 and TRBJ1-1): SAVISQKPSRDICQRGTSLTIQCQVDSQVTMMFWYRQQPGQSLTLIATANQGSEATYESGFVIDKFPISRPNLTFSTLTVSNMSPEDSSIYLCSVEEGSDTEAFFGQGTRLTVV.

J is TRBJ1-3 and V is TRBV12-3 or TRBV12-4, with D uncertain. CDR3 length: 12 amino acids. V was clipped by 8 bases and J by 4 bases, with 9 bases between them. The CDR3 protein is CASWWAGNTIYF. DNA of the CDR3: TGTGCCAGCTGGTGGGCGGGAAACACCATATATTTT.

V gene TRBV7-6 combines with J gene TRBJ1-5; the match to TRBD1 covers 10 bases. The V segment lost 5 bases and the J segment 6 bases; nucleotides outside the gene matches: 16. This CDR3 spans 18 amino acids. Per germline, CDR1 SGHVS and CDR2 FNYEAQ. CDR3 coding DNA: TGTGCCAGCAGCCCCGGGACAGGGGCATCCCTATTCGGTCAGCCCCAGCATTTT. Its translation: CASSPGTGASLFGQPQHF.

The chain is built from TRBV3-1 (or the pseudogene TRBV3-2) and TRBJ1-5, with D hard to call. The CDR3 has 17 residues. Germline V lookup: CDR1 LGHDT, CDR2 YNNKEL (reference sequence). V was trimmed by 0 bases and J by 0 bases, leaving 12 bases between them. For the CDR3, the DNA is TGTGCCAGCAGCCAAGACGGGGAGGTGAATAGCAATCAGCCCCAGCATTTT. Amino acid sequence: CASSQDGEVNSNQPQHF.

Concerning this clone itself: The same CDR3 can be traced to other DNA sequences in this sample. The chain is built from TRBV7-9 and TRBJ2-1; 15 nucleotides align to TRBD2. The CDR3 totals 15 residues. Germline assignment: CDR1 SEHNR and CDR2 FQNEAQ (reference sequence). V shed 5 bases, J shed 7 bases, and the junction held 3 bases outside the gene matches. This CDR3 reads CASSPGLAGGNEQFF. In DNA, the CDR3 is TGTGCCAGCAGCCCGGGACTAGCGGGGGGTAATGAGCAGTTCTTC.

The chain couples TRBV19 to TRBJ1-1, with D hard to call. The germline V and J ends were trimmed by 6 bases and 0 bases, with 11 bases remaining between them. Looked up from germline, CDR1 is LNHDA and CDR2 is SQIVND (reference sequence). This CDR3 spans 14 amino acids. CDR3 residues: CASRRAGMNTEAFF. The CDR3 region has the DNA TGTGCCAGTAGACGAGCAGGCATGAACACTGAAGCTTTCTTT. Together with reference TRBV19 and TRBJ1-1, the CDR3 gives the full variable domain: DGGITQSPKYLFRKEGQNVTLSCEQNLNHDAMYWYRQDPGQGLRLIYYSQIVNDFQKGDIAEGYSVSREKKESFPLTVTSAQKNPTAFYLCASRRAGMNTEAFFGQGTRLTVV.

The chain recombines TRBV27 with TRBJ2-7; 10 nucleotides align to TRBD1. The junction had 8 bases not matched to a gene; V was cut back by 5 bases and J by 4 bases. Germline V gene sequence: CDR1 MNHEY, CDR2 SMNVEV (reference sequence). This CDR3 is 15 amino acids long. CDR3 sequence (DNA): TGTGCCAGCAGTCCCGTACCGGGACAGGGGTACGAGCAGTACTTC. It codes for CASSPVPGQGYEQYF.

The chain carries TRBV6-1 and TRBJ1-3, with D perhaps matching TRBD1 (5 bases). The germline V gene encodes CDR1 MNHNS and CDR2 SASEGT. This CDR3 region has 16 residues. V lost 0 bases, J lost 4 bases, and 13 bases lay in between. CDR3 amino acids: CASSEATQGTGNTIYF. The CDR3 DNA reads TGTGCCAGCAGTGAAGCGACCCAGGGCACAGGAAACACCATATATTTT.